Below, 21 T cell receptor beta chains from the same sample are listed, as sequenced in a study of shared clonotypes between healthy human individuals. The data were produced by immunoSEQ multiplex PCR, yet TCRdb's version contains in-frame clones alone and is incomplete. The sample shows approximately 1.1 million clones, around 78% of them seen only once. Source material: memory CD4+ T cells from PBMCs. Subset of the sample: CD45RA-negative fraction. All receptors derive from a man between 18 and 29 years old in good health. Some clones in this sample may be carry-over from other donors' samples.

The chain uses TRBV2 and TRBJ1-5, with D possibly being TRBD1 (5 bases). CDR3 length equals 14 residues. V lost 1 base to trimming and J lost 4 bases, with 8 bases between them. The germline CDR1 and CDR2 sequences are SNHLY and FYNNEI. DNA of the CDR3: TGTGCCAGCAGTGAAGGCAGGGTAAATCAGCCCCAGCATTTT. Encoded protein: CASSEGRVNQPQHF.

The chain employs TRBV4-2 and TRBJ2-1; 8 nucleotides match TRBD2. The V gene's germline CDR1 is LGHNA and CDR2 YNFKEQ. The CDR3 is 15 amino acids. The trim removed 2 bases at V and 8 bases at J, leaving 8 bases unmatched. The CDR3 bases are TGTGCCAGCAGCCAATCCGGGACTAGTTTCGATGAGCAGTTCTTC. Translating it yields CASSQSGTSFDEQFF.

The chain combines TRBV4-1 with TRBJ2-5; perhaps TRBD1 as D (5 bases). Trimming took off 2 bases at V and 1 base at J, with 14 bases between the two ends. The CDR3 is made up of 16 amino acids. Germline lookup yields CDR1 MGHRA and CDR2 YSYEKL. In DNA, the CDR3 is TGCGCCAGCAGCCAATGGGGCAGGGCTCTCCAAGAGACCCAGTACTTC. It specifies CASSQWGRALQETQYF.

The CDR3 region is CASSHDGLAGGYYEQYF. CDR3 nucleotide sequence: TGCGCCAGCAGCCATGACGGACTAGCGGGGGGGTATTACGAGCAGTACTTC. The genes are TRBV4-1 and TRBJ2-7; 15 nucleotides match TRBD2. The CDR3 consists of 17 residues. In germline, CDR1 is MGHRA, CDR2 YSYEKL. Losses at the gene ends were 3 bases for V and 4 bases for J; bases not matched to a gene: 7.

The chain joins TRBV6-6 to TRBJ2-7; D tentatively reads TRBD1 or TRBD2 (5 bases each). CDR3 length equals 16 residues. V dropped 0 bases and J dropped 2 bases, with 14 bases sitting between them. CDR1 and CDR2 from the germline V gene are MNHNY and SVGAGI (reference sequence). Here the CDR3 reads CASSYSGRAATYEQYF. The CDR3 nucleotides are TGTGCCAGCAGTTACTCGGGGCGGGCAGCAACCTACGAGCAGTACTTC.

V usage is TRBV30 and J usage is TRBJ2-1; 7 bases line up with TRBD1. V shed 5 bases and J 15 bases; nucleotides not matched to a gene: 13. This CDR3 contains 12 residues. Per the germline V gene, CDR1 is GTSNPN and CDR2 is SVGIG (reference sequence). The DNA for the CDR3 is TGTGCCTGGCGGCAAATGGGGGACAGCCTGTTCTTC. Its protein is CAWRQMGDSLFF.

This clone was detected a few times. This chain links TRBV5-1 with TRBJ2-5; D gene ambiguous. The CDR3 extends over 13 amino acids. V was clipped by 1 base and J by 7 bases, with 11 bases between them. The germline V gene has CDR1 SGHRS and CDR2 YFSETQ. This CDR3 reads CASSLTHSGTQYF. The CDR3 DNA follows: TGCGCCAGCAGCTTGACACACTCCGGGACCCAGTACTTC.

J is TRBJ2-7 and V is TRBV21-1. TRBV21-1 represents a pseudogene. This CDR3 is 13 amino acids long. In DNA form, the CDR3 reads TGTGCCAGCAGGACCGGGCCTCCCTACGAGCAGTACTTC. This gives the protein CASRTGPPYEQYF.

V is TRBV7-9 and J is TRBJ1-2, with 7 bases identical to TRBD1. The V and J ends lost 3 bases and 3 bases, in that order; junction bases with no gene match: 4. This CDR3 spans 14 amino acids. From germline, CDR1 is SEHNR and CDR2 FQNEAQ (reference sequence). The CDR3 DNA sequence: TGTGCCAGCAGCTTCCTACAGGGGCACTATGGCTACACCTTC. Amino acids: CASSFLQGHYGYTF.

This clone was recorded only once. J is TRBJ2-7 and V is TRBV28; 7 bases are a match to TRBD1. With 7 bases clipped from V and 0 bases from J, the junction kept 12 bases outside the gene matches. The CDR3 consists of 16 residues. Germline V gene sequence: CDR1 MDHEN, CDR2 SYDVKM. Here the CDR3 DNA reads TGTGCCAGCACCCCGAACCCGGGACAGTCCTCCTACGAGCAGTACTTC. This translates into CASTPNPGQSSYEQYF.

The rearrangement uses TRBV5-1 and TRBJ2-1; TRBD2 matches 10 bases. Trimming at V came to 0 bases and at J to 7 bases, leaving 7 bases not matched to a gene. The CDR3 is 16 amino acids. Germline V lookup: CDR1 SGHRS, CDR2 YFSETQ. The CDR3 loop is CASSLASSGSRNEQFF. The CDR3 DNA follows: TGCGCCAGCAGCTTGGCCTCTAGCGGGAGTAGGAATGAGCAGTTCTTC.

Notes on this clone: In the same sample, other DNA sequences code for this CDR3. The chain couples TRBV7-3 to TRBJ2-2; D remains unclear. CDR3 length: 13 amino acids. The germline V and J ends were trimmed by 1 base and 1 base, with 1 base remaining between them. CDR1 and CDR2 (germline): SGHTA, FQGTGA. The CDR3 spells CASSLRNTGELFF. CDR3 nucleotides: TGTGCCAGCAGCTTAAGGAACACCGGGGAGCTGTTTTTT.

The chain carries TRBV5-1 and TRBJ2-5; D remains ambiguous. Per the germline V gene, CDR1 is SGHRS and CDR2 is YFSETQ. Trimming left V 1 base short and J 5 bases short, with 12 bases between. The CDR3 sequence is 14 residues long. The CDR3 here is CASSLTFSRETQYF. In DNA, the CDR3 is TGCGCCAGCAGCTTGACTTTCTCAAGGGAGACCCAGTACTTC.

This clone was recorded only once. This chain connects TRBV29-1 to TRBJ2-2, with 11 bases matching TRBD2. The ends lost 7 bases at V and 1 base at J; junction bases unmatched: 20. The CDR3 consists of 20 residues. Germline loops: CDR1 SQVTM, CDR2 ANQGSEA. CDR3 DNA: TGCAGCGCTTCATGGGGGATTGCTAGCGGGAGGAGGGTGAACACCGGGGAGCTGTTTTTT. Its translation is CSASWGIASGRRVNTGELFF.

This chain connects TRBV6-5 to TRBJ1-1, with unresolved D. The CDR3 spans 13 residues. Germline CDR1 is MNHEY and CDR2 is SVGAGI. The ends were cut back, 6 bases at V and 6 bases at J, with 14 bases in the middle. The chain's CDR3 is CASRLTGRSEAFF. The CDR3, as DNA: TGTGCCAGCAGACTCACGGGTCGATCTGAAGCTTTCTTT.

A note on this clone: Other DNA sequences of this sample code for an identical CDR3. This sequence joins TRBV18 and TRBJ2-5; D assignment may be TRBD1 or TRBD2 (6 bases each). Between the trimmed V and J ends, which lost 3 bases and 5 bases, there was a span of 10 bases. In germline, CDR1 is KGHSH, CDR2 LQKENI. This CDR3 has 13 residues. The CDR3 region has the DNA TGTGCCAGCTCACCCCCCGGGGGCGAGACCCAGTACTTC. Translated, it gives CASSPPGGETQYF.

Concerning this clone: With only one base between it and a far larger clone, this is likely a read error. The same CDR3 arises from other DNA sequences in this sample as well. The CDR3 sequence is CASSQSFDQPQHF. Written as DNA, the CDR3 is TGTGCCAGCAGCCAAAGCTTTGATCAGCCCCAGCATTTT. This chain connects TRBV28 to TRBJ1-5; D not resolved. Trimming stripped 6 bases from V and 5 bases from J, with 11 bases between. This CDR3 contains 13 residues. CDR1 MDHEN and CDR2 SYDVKM come from the germline V gene.

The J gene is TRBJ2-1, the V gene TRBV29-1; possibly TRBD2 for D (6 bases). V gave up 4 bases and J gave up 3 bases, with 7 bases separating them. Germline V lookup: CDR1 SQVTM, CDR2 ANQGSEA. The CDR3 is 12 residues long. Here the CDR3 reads CSVADYYNEQFF. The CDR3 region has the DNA TGCAGCGTTGCGGACTACTACAATGAGCAGTTCTTC.

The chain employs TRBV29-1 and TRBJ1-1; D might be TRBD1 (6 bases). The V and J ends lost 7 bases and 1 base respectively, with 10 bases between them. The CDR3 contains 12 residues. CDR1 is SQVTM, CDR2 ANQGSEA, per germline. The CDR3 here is CSADRANTEAFF. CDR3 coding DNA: TGCAGCGCGGACAGAGCGAACACTGAAGCTTTCTTT.

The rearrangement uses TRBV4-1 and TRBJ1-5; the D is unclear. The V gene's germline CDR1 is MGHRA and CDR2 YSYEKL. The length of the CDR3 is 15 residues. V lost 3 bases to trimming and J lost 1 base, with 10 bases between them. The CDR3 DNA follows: TGCGCCAGCAGCCATGATCGACGAAGCAATCAGCCCCAGCATTTT. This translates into CASSHDRRSNQPQHF.

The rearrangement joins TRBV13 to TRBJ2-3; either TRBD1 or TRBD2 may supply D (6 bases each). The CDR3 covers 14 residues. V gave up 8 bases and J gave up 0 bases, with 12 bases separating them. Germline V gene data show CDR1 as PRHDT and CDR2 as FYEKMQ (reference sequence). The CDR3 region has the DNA TGTGCCAGCGCTAGGGGGACTAGCACAGATACGCAGTATTTT. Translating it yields CASARGTSTDTQYF.